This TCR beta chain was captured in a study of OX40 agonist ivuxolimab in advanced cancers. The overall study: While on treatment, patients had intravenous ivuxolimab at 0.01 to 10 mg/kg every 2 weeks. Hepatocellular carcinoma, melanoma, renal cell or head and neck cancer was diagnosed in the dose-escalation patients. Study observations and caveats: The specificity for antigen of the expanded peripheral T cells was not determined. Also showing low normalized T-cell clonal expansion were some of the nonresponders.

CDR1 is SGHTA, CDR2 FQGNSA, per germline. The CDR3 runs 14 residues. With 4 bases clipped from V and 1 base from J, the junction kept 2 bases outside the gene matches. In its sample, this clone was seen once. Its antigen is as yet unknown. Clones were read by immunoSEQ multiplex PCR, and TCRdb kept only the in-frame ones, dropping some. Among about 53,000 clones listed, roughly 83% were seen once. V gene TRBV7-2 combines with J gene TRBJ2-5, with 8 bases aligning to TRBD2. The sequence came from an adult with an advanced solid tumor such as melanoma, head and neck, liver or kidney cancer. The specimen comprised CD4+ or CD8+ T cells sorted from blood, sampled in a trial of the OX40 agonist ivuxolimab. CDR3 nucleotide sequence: TGTGCCAGCAGCTATAGCGGGACCCAAGAGACCCAGTACTTC. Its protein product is CASSYSGTQETQYF.